This T cell receptor beta chain derives from a study of cytomegalovirus exposure and HLA in healthy donors (dated by TCRdb to about 2017). About the investigation overall: In an earlier analysis of 587 of the donors, under 300 Gb of sequence data and 117 million unique TCR beta sequences from 150 million to 200 million T cells were reported. The genetic ancestry cluster associated with self-reported Caucasian donors included 81% of the roughly 380 genotyped donors. Donor age, sex, ethnicity and CMV serostatus were collected together with the repertoire data. The aim of the study was to test whether cataloging public T cell receptors could identify signatures of past pathogen exposure. All discovery cohort repertoires had been generated using a single sequencing platform. HLA typing included class I and class II loci at four-digit resolution. A separate validation cohort of over a hundred different subjects was used in addition to the roughly 720-subject first cohort. Because of strong linkage in the cohort, four or five DR-DQ haplotypes were treated as single units for association and clustering. Across around 400 genotyped donors of the cohort, an average of approximately 200,000 unique TCR beta nucleotide sequences per donor were sequenced, and roughly a sixth of those sequences were non-productive. Using immunosequencing, the study profiled T cell repertoires from fewer than 850 subjects and related those repertoires to cytomegalovirus serostatus. In the later analysis, no new phenotypic data were used to find candidate immune exposures; instead, reliance was placed on TCR beta sequences and their occurrence across donors. An early release that covered 500 to 800 HLA-typed donors contained approximately 300 gigabases of sequencing data and tens of millions of unique TCR sequences. An earlier analysis of more than 450 of the donors used high-throughput TCR beta sequencing to judge whether each TCR beta V gene segment behaved as functional or pseudogenic. A later genetic analysis used genome-wide SNP genotypes for about three fifths of the 666 donors, treating that subset as a discovery cohort. Typing coverage varied by locus: roughly 620-640 donors for A, B, C, DRB1 and DQB1; 500 to 550 for DQA1; about 570 for DPA1; roughly 470 for DPB1. To predict cytomegalovirus infection status, the study combined high-throughput TCR immunosequencing, statistical association of individual TCRs with disease status, and machine learning. A later analysis re-analyzed previously published TCR beta repertoires from several hundred donors and added high-resolution HLA genotyping to study TCR occurrence patterns.

Library generation was performed with the immunoSEQ multiplex PCR assay. The multiplex PCR relied on a mix of 60 forward primers for TCR Vbeta segments and 13 reverse primers for TCR Jbeta segments. The CDR3 region of rearranged TCR beta genes was amplified from genomic DNA by a multiplex PCR assay. The Illumina HiSeq System was used to sequence the amplified TCR beta libraries as 87-base-pair reads. From the authors' description of their analysis: Across the 670 or so repertoires, a later analysis counted around 80 million unique TCR beta chains, around 10 million of which were shared by at least two donors. To remove PCR and sequencing errors, raw reads were error-corrected and collapsed into unique sequences using a nearest-neighbor algorithm that merged closely related sequences. CDR3 sequences were aligned to IMGT reference sequences to assign V, D and J gene segments. For a sequence to be retained, a match of at least six nucleotides to both a V gene segment and a J gene segment was required. A rearrangement counted as productive if the CDR3 had no stop codons and remained in frame with V and J, and every other rearrangement counted as non-productive. CDR3 was defined according to IMGT convention as the region running from the second conserved V-encoded cysteine to the conserved J-encoded phenylalanine. The earlier analysis of approximately 590 of the donors excluded any sequence lacking an unambiguous match to a single V gene segment. In an earlier analysis of several hundred of the donors, a V segment was called functional when productive rearrangements were above 56.7%, and segregating when the standard deviation between donors exceeded 5%. To diagnose cytomegalovirus status from the catalog of TCR beta chain sequences, a statistical classification framework was built. A later analysis assigned V and J genes by comparing TCR nucleotide sequences with IMGT/GENE-DB human TR gene sequences. In a later analysis, CDR3 sequences and most-parsimonious VDJ recombination scenarios were assigned using the TCRdist pipeline. In a later analysis, every TCR beta chain was defined by the combination of its CDR3 amino acid sequence and its V-gene family, and reads without a unique V-gene family were dropped. As a way to deal with suspected cross-contamination and a sequencing artifact, a later analysis dropped 592 nucleotide sequences that were highly shared and had low generation probability. In a later analysis, a clonal expansion index was calculated for each public chain from normalized within-repertoire ranks of inferred template counts. In a later analysis, generation probabilities were computed with a VDJ recombination model fitted to out-of-frame rearrangements, and the resulting probabilities were checked against IGoR. A later analysis scored TCR-TCR, TCR-HLA and TCR-CMV co-occurrence with hypergeometric tests, applying a repertoire-size bias correction to TCR pairs. To estimate false discovery rates, a later analysis permuted the HLA or CMV assignments 20 times. A later analysis grouped co-occurring TCRs with DBSCAN, adding TCRdist sequence similarity when clustering within HLA-allele-positive subsets. For co-occurrence clustering, repertoires with fewer than 30,000 or more than 120,000 public chains were excluded, along with a handful of repertoires with anomalous nucleotide sharing. In TCRdb, the immuneACCESS table is reduced to in-frame sequences with V and J assigned. These tables do not hold every clone; where another copy was compared, an unresolved V gene accounts for under half, and the others remain unexplained. V and J calls and clone size are copied from that table; D and trimming were computed from the DNA. In all, the sample holds around 68,000 clones, and about 68% of those were seen once. The leading ten clones occupy about 7.4% of the sample.

As concerns this clone: Its antigen is unknown. Within one base of it there is no much larger clone, and no base qualities were kept.

On the study overall, not on this receptor specifically: In an earlier analysis of roughly 500 of the donors, most TCR beta V segments appeared in productive rearrangements about 90% or about 30% of the time, broadly matching IMGT annotations. Correlated functional status among segregating V segments might be attributable to linkage disequilibrium, but an unknown experimental factor could not be ruled out. In vitro tests confirmed that three of the cytomegalovirus-associated TCR beta chains recognize cytomegalovirus antigens. When HLA alleles, especially DR and DQ, strongly co-occurred, attributing TCR associations to individual alleles was difficult. While some public TCRs were present in many individuals, most TCR sequences turned up only very rarely across donors. In a later analysis, about 17,000 TCR beta sequences were associated with specific HLA alleles at a false discovery rate of 0.05. Because HLA typing was unavailable for some donors at each locus, only the typed subset was used in association tests. Only TCR beta chains were sequenced in this cohort, and the absence of alpha or paired-chain data limited detectable features. Most CMV-associated TCR beta chains appeared to be HLA-restricted in a later analysis, and the HLA associations seemed to be driven largely by CMV exposure. In both the original and validation cohorts, the classifier was reported to diagnose cytomegalovirus status with high specificity and sensitivity. CMV serostatus was the only immune exposure information available for the cohort. A later analysis reported that several top co-occurrence clusters appeared linked to parvovirus B19, influenza, CMV and Epstein-Barr virus. A further reported finding was that TCR beta sequences accurately predicted the HLA-A and HLA-B alleles for most subjects in the first cohort. The sequencing pipeline was judged likely to have produced a cluster of highly shared sequence variants as a technical artifact. It was suggested by the authors that the approach could potentially be generalized to other disease states and immunological phenotypes. A later analysis found that TCR association rates varied across HLA loci, with DRB1 alleles showing the most associated TCRs and HLA-C alleles the fewest. An association between a missense DCLRE1C variant and V-gene and J-gene trimming of TCR beta chains was found in a later genetic analysis and replicated in an independent cohort. The study gave a list of over 150 TCR beta chains associated with cytomegalovirus. Roughly uniform sequencing depth across donors was assumed in presence/absence analyses, although this assumption may not hold. In a later analysis, HLA-associated TCR beta chains were found to be more clonally expanded and to have lower generation probabilities than equally common non-associated chains. Because counts were too low, around 18 rarely observed V segments, including chromosome 9 orphons, were left out of the earlier analysis of 587 of the donors. Because the 87-base-pair reads could not distinguish some IMGT-functional V segments, including TRBV6-2 and TRBV6-3, those segments were excluded. According to a later genetic analysis, donors in an Asian-associated ancestry cluster had fewer N-insertions in productive TCRs than the approximately 700-donor mean.

The cohort consisted of approximately 670 healthy bone marrow donors. At the time of sampling, all cohort members were nominally healthy, though unrecorded immune exposures were likely present. The donor tested CMV seropositive and was one of the 289 seropositive cohort members. Every donor gave a peripheral blood sample, and the peripheral blood mononuclear cells from that sample were used for TCR beta sequencing. Genomic DNA was extracted from the blood cell samples with the Qiagen DNeasy Blood Extraction Kit. Trimming takes 0 bases from V and 7 bases from J, and the germline ends sit 9 bases apart. For CDR1 and CDR2, the germline V gene lists SGHTA and FQGNSA. The CDR3 runs 13 amino acids, cysteine and phenylalanine included. Left in the record is the CDR3 DNA by itself, 39 bases read in frame from the first base.

This sequence was found in a woman in her 30s in good health and CMV-seropositive. The V and J segments used are TRBV7-2 and TRBJ1-1; no D gene is confidently identified. The material sequenced was PBMCs. The nucleotides are TGTGCCAGCAGCTTAGCCCTCAGCGGTGAAGCTTTCTTT. This is translated as CASSLALSGEAFF.